This record covers a single T cell receptor (beta chain). No antigen is known for it. V lost 6 bases to trimming and J lost 1 base; unmatched junction nucleotides: 0. Looked up from germline, CDR1 is SGHTA and CDR2 is FQGNSA. The CDR3 loop spans 12 amino acids. The table came from immunoSEQ multiplex PCR; TCRdb's copy has only in-frame clones and leaves some out. The sample includes some 1 million clones, about three quarters of them seen just once. The data were obtained in a study of shared clonotypes between healthy human individuals. Study-wide results and caveats: Naive CD4 clonotypes were shared across a handful of donors at approximately 5.3%.

The rearrangement joins TRBV7-2 to TRBJ2-7, with 7 bases that match TRBD2. This clonotype was obtained from a young man in good health. The sample taken for sequencing was memory CD4+ T cells sorted from blood. This sample's subset: CD45RA-negative fraction. The CDR3 region has the DNA TGTGCCAGCAGGGGAGGGTCCTACGAGCAGTACTTC. Amino acids: CASRGGSYEQYF.